This T cell receptor (beta chain) was captured in a study of beta chain features in type 1 diabetes. This clone was seen a handful of times. Antigen unknown. Expressed TCRB transcripts were sequenced because the entire RNA isolate underwent reverse transcription. Sequenced by immunoSEQ multiplex PCR; TCRdb stores in-frame clones only, minus some. The table records hundreds of thousands of clones, about 14% of them present only once. Study-wide points: Moderate but significant shortening of TCRB CDR3s was recorded in all four CD4+ subsets from Type 1 diabetes patients.

Trimming pared 10 bases from V and 0 bases from J, leaving 13 bases between. CDR1 is SGHTA and CDR2 is FQGNSA in the germline V gene. This CDR3 region has 13 residues. The source of this sequence is a young man with type 1 diabetes. The V and J genes are TRBV7-2 and TRBJ2-7; D may be TRBD2 (6 bases). Sample: naive CD4+ T cells from blood. The CDR3 DNA sequence: TGTGCCACCCAGGAGGGCAGCTCCTACGAGCAGTACTTC. Protein: CATQEGSSYEQYF.